A selection of T cell receptor beta chains follows, all from one sample in a study of cytotoxic CD8 clonotypes in ibrutinib-treated CLL. Only in-frame clones appear in the TCRdb table, and some are missing; sequencing was by immunoSEQ multiplex PCR. This table holds around 330,000 clones, 67% found once. The specimen comprised PBMCs, sampled after 36 months of ibrutinib treatment. The receptor set was obtained from a human donor with chronic lymphocytic leukemia. The CDR3 runs from the conserved cysteine through the conserved F or W. The order of the fields is D gene, J gene, V gene, clone size, CDR3 DNA, CDR3 protein. D genes are given only for firm matches. The size of a clone is reported for some rows only, either as once, few or many, or as a class for expanded clones.

- TRBJ1-5 TRBV27 - TGTGCCAGCGGCCTATACGGGGTGCCCCAGCATTTT CASGLYGVPQHF
- TRBJ1-1 TRBV28 few TGTGCCAGCTGTGAGGCCCCGAGCACTGAAGCTTTCTTT CASCEAPSTEAFF
- TRBJ2-7 TRBV5-1 - TGCGCCAGCAGCCGGGGGACAGTCCGCTACGAGCAGTACTTC CASSRGTVRYEQYF
TRBD1 TRBJ1-6 TRBV9 once TGTGCCAGCAGCGTAGCTGACAGGGGGCTTTTAAATTCACCCCTCCACTTT CASSVADRGLLNSPLHF
- TRBJ2-1 TRBV7-6 - TGTGCCAGCAGCTTAGCGGGTGGGAGGACCTACAATGAGCAGTTCTTC CASSLAGGRTYNEQFF
- TRBJ1-2 TRBV19 few TGTGCCAGTAGTATCGGGGGTAACTATGGCTACACCTTC CASSIGGNYGYTF
- TRBJ2-1 TRBV5-6 - TGTGCCAGCAGCTTGGCCGGGGGAGCCGTTTTGAATGAGCAGTTCTTC CASSLAGGAVLNEQFF
TRBD1 TRBJ2-1 TRBV11-3 - TGTGCCAGCAGCTACGACAGGGAGAGTGAGCAGTTCTTC CASSYDRESEQFF
- TRBJ1-2 TRBV11-2 - TGTGCCAGCAGCTTAACGGGGCTCTATGGCTACACCTTC CASSLTGLYGYTF
- TRBJ1-4 TRBV28 - TGTGCCAGCAGCCCTCAGTTCGTTGGTGGAACTAATGAAAAACTGTTTTTT CASSPQFVGGTNEKLFF
- TRBJ1-2 TRBV4-1 - TGCGCCAGCAGCCAAGTTGGGGCGCCAAGGACGATTAACTATGGCTACACCTTC CASSQVGAPRTINYGYTF
- TRBJ2-3 TRBV5-1 - TGCGCCAGCAGCTCCCCCACAGATACGCAGTATTTT CASSSPTDTQYF
TRBD2 TRBJ2-1 TRBV29-1 once TGCAGCGTTGGAAGGAGGAGCGGGAGGGCCAATGAGCAGTTCTTC CSVGRRSGRANEQFF
- TRBJ1-4 TRBV4-1 - TGCGCCAGCAGGAGGGGGGCACTCACCCCTAATGAAAAACTGTTTTTT CASRRGALTPNEKLFF
TRBD2 TRBJ2-1 TRBV6-1 - TGTGCCAGCAGTGAAAAGTCGACTAGCTGGGGCAATGAGCAGTTCTTC CASSEKSTSWGNEQFF
TRBD1 TRBJ2-7 TRBV14 - TGTGCCAGCAGACCCTCGGACAGGAGATACGAGCAGTACTTC CASRPSDRRYEQYF
TRBD2 TRBJ2-5 TRBV7-2 once TGTGCCAGCAGCTTCAGCGGGAGTTACCAAGAGACCCAGTACTTC CASSFSGSYQETQYF
- TRBJ2-5 TRBV13 - TGTGCCAGCAGCTTAGGACAGGCGGCACAGACCCAGTACTTC CASSLGQAAQTQYF
TRBD1 TRBJ1-1 TRBV10-1 - TGCGCCAGCAGTGAGGACCGGGACAGGGAAGCTTTCTTT CASSEDRDREAFF
- TRBJ2-7 TRBV13 few TGTGCCAGCGGGATAGGGAGTGCCAACGAGCAGTACTTC CASGIGSANEQYF
- TRBJ2-1 TRBV9 - TGTGCCAGCAGCGTAGTAGCGGCCCTCTTTCCCAGCTCCTACAATGAGCAGTTCTTC CASSVVAALFPSSYNEQFF
TRBD1 TRBJ2-7 TRBV5-1 few TGCGCCAGCAGCTTGGGGGACAGAGACTACGAGCAGTACTTC CASSLGDRDYEQYF